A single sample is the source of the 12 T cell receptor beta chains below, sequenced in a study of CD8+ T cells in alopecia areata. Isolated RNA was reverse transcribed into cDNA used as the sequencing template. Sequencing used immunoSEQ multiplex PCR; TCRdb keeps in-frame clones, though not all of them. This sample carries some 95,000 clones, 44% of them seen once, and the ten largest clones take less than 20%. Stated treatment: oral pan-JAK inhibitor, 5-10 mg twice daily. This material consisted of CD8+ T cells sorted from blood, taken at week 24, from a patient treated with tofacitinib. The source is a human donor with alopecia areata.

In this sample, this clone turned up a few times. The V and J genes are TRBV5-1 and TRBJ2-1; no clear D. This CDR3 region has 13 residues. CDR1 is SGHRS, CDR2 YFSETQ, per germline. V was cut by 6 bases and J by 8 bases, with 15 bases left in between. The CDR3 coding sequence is TGCGCCAGCAACTCGCCTTTAATGGATGAGCAGTTCTTC. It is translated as CASNSPLMDEQFF. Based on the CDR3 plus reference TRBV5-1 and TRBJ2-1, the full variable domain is KAGVTQTPRYLIKTRGQQVTLSCSPISGHRSVSWYQQTPGQGLQFLFEYFSETQRNKGNFPGRFSGRQFSNSRSEMNVSTLELGDSALYLCASNSPLMDEQFFGPGTRLTVL.

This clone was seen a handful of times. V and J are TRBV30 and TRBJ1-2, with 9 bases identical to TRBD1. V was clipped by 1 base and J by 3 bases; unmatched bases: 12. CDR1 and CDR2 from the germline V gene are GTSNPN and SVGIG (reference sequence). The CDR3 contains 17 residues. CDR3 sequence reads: CAWSAGSPGQGDYGYTF. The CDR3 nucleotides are TGTGCCTGGAGTGCCGGGTCCCCGGGACAGGGAGACTATGGCTACACCTTC.

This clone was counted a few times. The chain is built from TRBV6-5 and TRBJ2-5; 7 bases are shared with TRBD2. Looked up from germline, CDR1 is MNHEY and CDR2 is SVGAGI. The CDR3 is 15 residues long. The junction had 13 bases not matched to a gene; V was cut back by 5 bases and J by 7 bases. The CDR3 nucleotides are TGTGCCAGCAGTAACCTCCCTAGCGGTCCTCGGACCCAGTACTTC. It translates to CASSNLPSGPRTQYF.

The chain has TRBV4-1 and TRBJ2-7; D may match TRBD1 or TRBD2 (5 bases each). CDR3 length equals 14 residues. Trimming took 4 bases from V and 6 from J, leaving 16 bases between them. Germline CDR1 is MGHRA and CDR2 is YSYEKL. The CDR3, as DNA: TGCGCCAGCAGCCCCCGGGGCAGGGCGGTCGAGCAGTACTTC. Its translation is CASSPRGRAVEQYF.

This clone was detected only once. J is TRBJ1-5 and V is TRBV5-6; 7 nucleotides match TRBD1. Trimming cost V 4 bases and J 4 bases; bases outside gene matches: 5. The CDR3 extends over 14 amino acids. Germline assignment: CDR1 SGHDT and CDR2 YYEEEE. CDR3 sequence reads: CASSLGTANQPQHF. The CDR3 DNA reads TGTGCCAGCAGCCTGGGGACAGCTAATCAGCCCCAGCATTTT. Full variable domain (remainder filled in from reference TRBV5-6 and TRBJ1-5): DAGVTQSPTHLIKTRGQQVTLRCSPKSGHDTVSWYQQALGQGPQFIFQYYEEEERQRGNFPDRFSGHQFPNYSSELNVNALLLGDSALYLCASSLGTANQPQHFGDGTRLSIL.

The CDR3 reads CSVGGGEGYEQYF. Here the CDR3 DNA reads TGCAGCGTTGGAGGAGGGGAGGGTTACGAGCAGTACTTC. This chain uses TRBV29-1 with TRBJ2-7, with 7 bases fitting TRBD2. CDR3 length: 13 residues. Trimming cost V 4 bases and J 4 bases; bases outside gene matches: 7. Germline loops: CDR1 SQVTM, CDR2 ANQGSEA.

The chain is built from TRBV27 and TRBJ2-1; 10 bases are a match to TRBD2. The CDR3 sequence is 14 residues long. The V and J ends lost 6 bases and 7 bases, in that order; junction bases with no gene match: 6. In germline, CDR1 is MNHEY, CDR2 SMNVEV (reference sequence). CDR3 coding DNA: TGTGCCAGCAGCCGAAGCGGGAGGGTGAATGAGCAGTTCTTC. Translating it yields CASSRSGRVNEQFF.

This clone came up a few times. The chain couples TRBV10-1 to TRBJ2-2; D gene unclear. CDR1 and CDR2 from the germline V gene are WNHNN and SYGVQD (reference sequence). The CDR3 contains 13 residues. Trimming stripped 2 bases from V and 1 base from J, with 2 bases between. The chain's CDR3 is CASSEGNTGELFF. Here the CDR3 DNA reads TGCGCCAGCAGTGAGGGGAACACCGGGGAGCTGTTTTTT.

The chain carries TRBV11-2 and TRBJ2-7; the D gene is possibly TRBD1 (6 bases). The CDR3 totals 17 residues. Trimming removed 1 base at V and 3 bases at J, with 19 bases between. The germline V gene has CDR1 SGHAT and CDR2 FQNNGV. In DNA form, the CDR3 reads TGTGCCAGCAGCTTAGCCCACACCTACAGGGTTGGCTACGAGCAGTACTTC. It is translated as CASSLAHTYRVGYEQYF.

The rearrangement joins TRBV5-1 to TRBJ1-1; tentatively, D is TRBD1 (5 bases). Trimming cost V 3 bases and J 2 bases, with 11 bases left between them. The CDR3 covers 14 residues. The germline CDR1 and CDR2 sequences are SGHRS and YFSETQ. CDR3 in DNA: TGCGCCAGCAGCTATACAGGCCCCAACACTGAAGCTTTCTTT. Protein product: CASSYTGPNTEAFF.

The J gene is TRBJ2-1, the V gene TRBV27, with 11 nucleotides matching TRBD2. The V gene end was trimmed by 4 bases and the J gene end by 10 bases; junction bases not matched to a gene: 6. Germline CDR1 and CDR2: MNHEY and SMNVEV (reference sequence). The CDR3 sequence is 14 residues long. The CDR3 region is CASSSFSGRAEQFF. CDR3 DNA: TGTGCCAGCAGTTCGTTTAGCGGGAGGGCCGAGCAGTTCTTC.

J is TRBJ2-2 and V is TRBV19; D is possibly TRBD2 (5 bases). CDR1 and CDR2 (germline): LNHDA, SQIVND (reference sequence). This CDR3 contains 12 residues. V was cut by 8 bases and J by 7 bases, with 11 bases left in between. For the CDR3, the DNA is TGTGCCAGTCCTGACTACTACGGGGAGCTGTTTTTT. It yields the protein CASPDYYGELFF.